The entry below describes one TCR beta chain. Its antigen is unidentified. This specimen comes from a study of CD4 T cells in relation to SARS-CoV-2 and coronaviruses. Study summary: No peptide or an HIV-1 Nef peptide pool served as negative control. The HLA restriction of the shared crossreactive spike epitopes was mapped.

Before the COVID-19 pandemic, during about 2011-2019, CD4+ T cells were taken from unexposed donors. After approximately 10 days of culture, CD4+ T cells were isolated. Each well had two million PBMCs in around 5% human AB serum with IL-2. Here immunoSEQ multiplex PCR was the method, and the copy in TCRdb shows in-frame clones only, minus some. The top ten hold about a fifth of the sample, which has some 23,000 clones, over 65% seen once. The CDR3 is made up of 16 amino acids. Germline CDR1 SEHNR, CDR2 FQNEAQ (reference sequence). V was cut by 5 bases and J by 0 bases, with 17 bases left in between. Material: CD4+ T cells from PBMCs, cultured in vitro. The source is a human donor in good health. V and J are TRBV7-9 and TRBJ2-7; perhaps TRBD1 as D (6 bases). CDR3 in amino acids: CASSPRGGTPSYEQYF. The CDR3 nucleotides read TGTGCCAGCAGCCCCCGTGGGGGCACCCCCTCCTACGAGCAGTACTTC.